This is a list of T cell receptor beta chains from one sample in a study of T cells in Graves' hyperthyroidism and ophthalmopathy. TCRdb called the multiplex PCR reads again in MiXCR, with one record for every CDR3 protein. This repertoire shows roughly 700,000 distinct CDR3 sequences, 30% to 40% found once; its top ten account for 30% to 40%. The material sequenced was blood. All receptors come from a woman aged 35 to 49 with Graves' hyperthyroidism. The CDR3 runs from the conserved cysteine through the conserved F or W. A D gene is named only where the DNA matches it firmly. Only part of the rows carry a size: once, few, many, or a class if the clone is expanded.

v_call	clone_size	cdr3_length	j_call	d_call	cdr3_aa	cdr3_nt
TRBV7-2	many	14	TRBJ1-6	TRBD1	CASSADREYSPLHF	TGTGCCAGCAGCGCCGACAGGGAATACTCACCCCTCCACTTT
TRBV7-9	.	16	TRBJ1-1	.	CASTPGRGVEGTEAFF	TGTGCCAGCACCCCCGGACGGGGAGTTGAGGGCACTGAAGCTTTCTTT
TRBV7-9	many	15	TRBJ1-1	.	CASSLRQVLGTEAFF	TGTGCCAGCAGCCTCAGACAGGTTTTGGGGACTGAAGCTTTCTTT
TRBV20-1	many	15	TRBJ2-5	TRBD2	CSARDESSGIETQYF	TGCAGTGCTAGAGATGAATCGAGCGGGATAGAGACCCAGTACTTC
TRBV11-1	few	14	TRBJ2-5	TRBD2	CASSFSGRVHEQYF	TGTGCCAGCAGCTTTAGCGGGAGGGTTCATGAGCAGTACTTC
TRBV7-9	many	14	TRBJ2-5	.	CASSPTGAQGTQYF	TGTGCCAGCAGCCCCACGGGGGCGCAAGGGACCCAGTACTTC
TRBV5-5	many	13	TRBJ2-7	.	CASSLVRGSEQYF	TGTGCCAGCAGCTTGGTCAGGGGCTCCGAGCAGTACTTC
TRBV9	few	15	TRBJ1-2	.	CASSVGRTVDYGYTF	TGTGCCAGCAGCGTAGGACGGACGGTCGACTATGGCTACACCTTC
TRBV13	few	18	TRBJ2-1	.	CASSLPHSAGRSYNEQFF	TGTGCCAGCAGCTTACCCCACTCGGCAGGGCGCTCCTACAATGAGCAGTTCTTC
TRBV9	few	15	TRBJ1-4	.	CASSVGVGFNEKLFF	TGTGCCAGCAGCGTAGGCGTAGGGTTTAATGAAAAACTGTTTTTT
TRBV9	many	14	TRBJ1-1	.	CASSGGWGNTEAFF	TGTGCCAGCAGCGGAGGGTGGGGGAACACTGAAGCTTTCTTT
TRBV18	.	14	TRBJ2-5	TRBD1	CASSPGQRGETQYF	TGTGCCAGCTCACCGGGACAGAGGGGTGAGACCCAGTACTTC
TRBV7-9	few	14	TRBJ1-2	.	CASSFRTDAEGYTF	TGTGCCAGCAGCTTCCGGACCGACGCTGAAGGCTACACCTTC
TRBV25-1	.	14	TRBJ1-2	TRBD1	CASSHRDSHYGYTF	TGTGCCAGCAGCCACCGGGACAGCCATTATGGCTACACCTTC
TRBV6-2/TRBV6-3	few	15	TRBJ1-1	.	CASSYGGYPNTEAFF	TGTGCCAGCAGTTATGGAGGGTACCCAAACACTGAAGCTTTCTTT
TRBV7-8	many	13	TRBJ1-6	.	CASTQSANSPLHF	TGTGCCAGCACGCAGTCGGCGAATTCACCCCTCCACTTT
TRBV4-3	few	17	TRBJ2-5	TRBD2	CASSQDIAGGGEETQYF	TGCGCCAGCAGCCAAGATATAGCGGGGGGTGGGGAAGAGACCCAGTACTTC
TRBV12-3/TRBV12-4	few	15	TRBJ2-5	.	CASRVSGVRQETQYF	TGTGCCAGCAGGGTCTCAGGTGTTCGCCAAGAGACCCAGTACTTC
TRBV6-6	few	13	TRBJ1-1	.	CASSEAGYPEAFF	TGTGCCAGCAGTGAAGCAGGGTACCCTGAAGCTTTCTTT
TRBV7-9	.	14	TRBJ1-2	TRBD1	CAISYSAQGHGYTF	TGTGCCATCAGTTACTCAGCACAGGGGCATGGCTACACCTTC
TRBV10-2	.	12	TRBJ1-1	.	CASREQVNEAFF	TGCGCCAGCAGGGAACAGGTTAATGAAGCTTTCTTT
TRBV10-3	.	12	TRBJ1-5	.	CAIRVRDQPQHF	TGTGCCATCAGGGTCCGAGATCAGCCCCAGCATTTT
TRBV5-1	.	16	TRBJ1-2	.	CASSQDSHAGNYGYTF	TGCGCCAGCAGCCAAGATAGTCACGCAGGGAACTATGGCTACACCTTC
TRBV20-1	.	14	TRBJ2-7	TRBD1	CSAQGQGILYEQYF	TGCAGTGCCCAGGGACAGGGAATTCTCTACGAGCAGTACTTC
TRBV4-3	few	15	TRBJ2-5	.	CASSQDRSWQETQYF	TGCGCCAGCAGCCAAGATCGATCCTGGCAAGAGACCCAGTACTTC
TRBV20-1	few	12	TRBJ2-7	.	CSGSPQNYEQYF	TGCAGTGGTTCCCCGCAGAACTACGAGCAGTACTTC
TRBV7-8	.	13	TRBJ2-3	.	CASSLTRGDTQYF	TGTGCCAGCAGCTTAACCCGAGGAGATACGCAGTATTTT
TRBV19	many	14	TRBJ1-5	.	CASSISSGAQPQHF	TGTGCCAGTAGTATTTCGTCAGGGGCTCAGCCCCAGCATTTT
TRBV9	many	16	TRBJ2-6	.	CASSAHGNSGANVLTF	TGTGCCAGCAGCGCACACGGTAACTCTGGGGCCAACGTCCTGACTTTC
TRBV7-9	.	15	TRBJ1-6	.	CASSLDQGTNSPLHF	TGTGCCAGCAGCTTAGACCAGGGGACCAATTCACCCCTCCACTTT
TRBV7-9	many	14	TRBJ1-1	TRBD1	CASSGTGSNTEAFF	TGTGCCAGCAGCGGGACAGGGTCGAACACTGAAGCTTTCTTT
TRBV12-3/TRBV12-4	.	8	TRBJ1-6	.	CASSPLRF	TGTGCCAGCAGTCCCCTCCGCTTT
TRBV28	.	15	TRBJ1-2	.	CASSSLGTEWSGYTF	TGTGCCAGCAGTTCCCTAGGAACCGAGTGGTCCGGCTACACCTTC
TRBV12-3/TRBV12-4	many	12	TRBJ2-7	TRBD1	CASRLTGGKQYF	TGTGCCAGCAGGCTGACAGGGGGCAAGCAGTACTTC
TRBV29-1	many	13	TRBJ1-5	.	CSVAGSENQPQHF	TGCAGCGTCGCCGGGTCCGAGAATCAGCCCCAGCATTTT
TRBV10-3	few	15	TRBJ2-7	.	CAISEQGGGSYEQYF	TGTGCCATCAGTGAGCAGGGGGGGGGTTCCTACGAGCAGTACTTC
TRBV7-3	many	11	TRBJ1-6	.	CASSFHSPLHF	TGTGCCAGCAGCTTCCATTCACCCCTCCACTTT
TRBV5-1	many	14	TRBJ2-5	TRBD2	CASSVTGGYETQYF	TGCGCCAGCAGCGTGACGGGAGGGTATGAGACCCAGTACTTC
TRBV4-1	few	14	TRBJ1-1	.	CASSQGERTIEAFF	TGCGCCAGCAGCCAAGGAGAGAGGACCATTGAAGCTTTCTTT
TRBV4-3	.	18	TRBJ1-2	.	CASSHQVPQATLDYGYTF	TGCGCCAGCAGCCATCAAGTGCCTCAGGCAACCTTAGACTATGGCTACACCTTC
TRBV30	few	16	TRBJ2-5	TRBD2	CAWSVNGRASGETQYF	TGTGCCTGGAGTGTGAACGGGAGGGCCTCGGGAGAGACCCAGTACTTC
TRBV29-1	once	14	TRBJ2-1	.	CSVVPGNDYNEQFF	TGCAGCGTTGTGCCAGGCAACGACTACAATGAGCAGTTCTTC
TRBV20-1	many	13	TRBJ2-7	.	CSAREAGDYEQYF	TGCAGTGCTAGAGAAGCGGGTGACTACGAGCAGTACTTC
TRBV25-1	many	15	TRBJ1-5	TRBD1	CASSGRDSGNQPQHF	TGTGCCAGCAGTGGAAGGGACAGCGGCAATCAGCCCCAGCATTTT
TRBV10-3	.	16	TRBJ1-6	TRBD1	CANSPPDRAGNSPLHF	TGTGCCAACAGCCCCCCCGACAGGGCCGGGAATTCACCCCTCCACTTT
TRBV7-2	many	15	TRBJ1-5	.	CASSLWFSSNQPQHF	TGTGCCAGCAGCTTATGGTTTAGTAGCAATCAGCCCCAGCATTTT